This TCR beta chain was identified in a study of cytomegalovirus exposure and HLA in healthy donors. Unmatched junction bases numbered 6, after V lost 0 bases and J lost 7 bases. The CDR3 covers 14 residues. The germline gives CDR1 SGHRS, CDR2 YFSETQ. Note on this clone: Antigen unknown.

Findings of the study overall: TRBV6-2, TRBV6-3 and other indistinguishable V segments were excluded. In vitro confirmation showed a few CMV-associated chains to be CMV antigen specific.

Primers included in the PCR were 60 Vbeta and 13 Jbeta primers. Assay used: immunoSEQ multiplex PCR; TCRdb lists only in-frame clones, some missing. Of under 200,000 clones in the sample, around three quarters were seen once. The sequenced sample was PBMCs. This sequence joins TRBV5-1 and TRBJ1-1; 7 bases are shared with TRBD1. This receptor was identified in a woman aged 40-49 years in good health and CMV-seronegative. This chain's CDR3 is CASSLARGVFEAFF. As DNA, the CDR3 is TGCGCCAGCAGCTTGGCCAGGGGGGTATTTGAAGCTTTCTTT. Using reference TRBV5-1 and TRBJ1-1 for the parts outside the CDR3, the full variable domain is KAGVTQTPRYLIKTRGQQVTLSCSPISGHRSVSWYQQTPGQGLQFLFEYFSETQRNKGNFPGRFSGRQFSNSRSEMNVSTLELGDSALYLCASSLARGVFEAFFGQGTRLTVV.